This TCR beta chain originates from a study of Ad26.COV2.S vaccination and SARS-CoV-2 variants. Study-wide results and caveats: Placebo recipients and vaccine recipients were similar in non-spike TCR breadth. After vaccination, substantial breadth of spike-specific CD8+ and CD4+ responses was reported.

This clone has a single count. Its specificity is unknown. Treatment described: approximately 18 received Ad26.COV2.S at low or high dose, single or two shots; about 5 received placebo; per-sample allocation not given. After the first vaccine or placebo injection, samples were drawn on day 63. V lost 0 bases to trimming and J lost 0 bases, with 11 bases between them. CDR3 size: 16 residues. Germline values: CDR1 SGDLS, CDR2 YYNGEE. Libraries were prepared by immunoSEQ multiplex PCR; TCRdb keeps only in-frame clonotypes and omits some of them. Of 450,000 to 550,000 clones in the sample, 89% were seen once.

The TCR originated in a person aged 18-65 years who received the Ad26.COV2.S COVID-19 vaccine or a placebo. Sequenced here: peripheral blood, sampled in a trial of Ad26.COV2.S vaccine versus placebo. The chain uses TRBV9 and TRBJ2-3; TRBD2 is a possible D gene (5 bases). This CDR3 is CASSVGGSESTDTQYF. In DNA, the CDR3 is TGTGCCAGCAGCGTAGGTGGGAGCGAGAGCACAGATACGCAGTATTTT.